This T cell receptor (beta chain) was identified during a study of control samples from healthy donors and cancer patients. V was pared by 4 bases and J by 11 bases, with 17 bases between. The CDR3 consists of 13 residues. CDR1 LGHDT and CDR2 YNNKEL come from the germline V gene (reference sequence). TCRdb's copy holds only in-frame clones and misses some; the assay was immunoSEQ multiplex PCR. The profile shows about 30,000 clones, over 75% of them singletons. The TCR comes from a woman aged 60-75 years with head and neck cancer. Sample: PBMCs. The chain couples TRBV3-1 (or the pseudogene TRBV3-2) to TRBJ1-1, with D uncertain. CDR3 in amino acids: CASSPGPPRLAFF. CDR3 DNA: TGTGCCAGCAGCCCTGGACCGCCCCGGTTGGCTTTCTTT.